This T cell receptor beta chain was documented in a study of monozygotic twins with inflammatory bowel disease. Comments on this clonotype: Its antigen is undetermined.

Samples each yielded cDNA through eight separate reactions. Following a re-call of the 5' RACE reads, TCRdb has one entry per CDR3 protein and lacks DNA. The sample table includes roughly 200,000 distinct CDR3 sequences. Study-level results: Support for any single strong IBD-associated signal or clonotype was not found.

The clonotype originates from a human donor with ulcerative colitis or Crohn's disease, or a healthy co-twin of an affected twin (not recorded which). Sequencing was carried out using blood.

CDR3 in amino acids: CASSPIQGKGNFTSYEQYF. This chain uses TRBV4-1 with TRBJ2-7; the TRBD1 assignment by TCRdb is unverifiable without DNA. This CDR3 is 19 amino acids long. In germline, CDR1 is MGHRA, CDR2 YSYEKL.